This T cell receptor beta chain was sequenced in a study of CD4+ T cells in melanoma. Study-level points and caveats: A reported correlation linked neoantigen-specific CD4+ T cells to CD8+, macrophage and B cell function. Neoantigen-specific CD4+ T cells in melanoma reportedly had diverse differentiation states.

V was pared by 7 bases and J by 10 bases, with 5 bases between. The CDR3 is 8 residues long. Germline V gene sequence: CDR1 DFQATT, CDR2 SNEGSKA (reference sequence). Generated by immunoSEQ multiplex PCR, the TCRdb table keeps only in-frame clones and is missing some. The table has 9,500 to 13,000 clones, roughly 69% seen once. A note on this clone: Its specificity is unknown.

This TCR derives from a human donor with melanoma. The sequenced sample consisted of cells from a culture (not recorded whether cultured in vitro). V usage is TRBV20-1 and J usage is TRBJ2-1; D uncertain. As DNA, the CDR3 is TGCAGTGTGGCGGAGCAGTTCTTC. It codes for CSVAEQFF.